Following are 10 T cell receptor beta chains from one sample sequenced in a study of immune evolution from preneoplasia to lung adenocarcinoma. Data came from immunoSEQ multiplex PCR; TCRdb stores just in-frame clones and leaves some out. The sample holds 9,000 to 9,500 clones; 90% are singletons and the top ten take 2% to 3%. Material: FFPE invasive lung adenocarcinoma tissue. These receptors were collected from a person aged 70 to 79 with invasive lung adenocarcinoma.

J is TRBJ1-4 and V is TRBV2; unclear D gene. The CDR3 has 12 residues. Germline V gives CDR1 SNHLY, CDR2 FYNNEI. The V end was cut by 0 bases, the J end by 11 bases, with 7 bases between. CDR3 sequence (DNA): TGTGCCAGCAGTGAAGCAACCAACAAACTGTTTTTT. Translating it yields CASSEATNKLFF.

The chain employs TRBV9 and TRBJ2-1, with D possibly being TRBD1 or TRBD2 (5 bases each). CDR3 length: 14 residues. V was trimmed by 4 bases and J by 6 bases, leaving 14 bases between them. The germline V gene has CDR1 SGDLS and CDR2 YYNGEE. The CDR3 DNA follows: TGTGCCAGCAGCTTCATTCGGGACGGCAATGAGCAGTTCTTC. This encodes CASSFIRDGNEQFF. Drawing the rest from reference TRBV9 and TRBJ2-1, the complete variable domain is DSGVTQTPKHLITATGQRVTLRCSPRSGDLSVYWYQQSLDQGLQFLIQYYNGEERAKGNILERFSAQQFPDLHSELNLSSLELGDSALYFCASSFIRDGNEQFFGPGTRLTVL.

This clone is a singleton in its sample. V is TRBV29-1 and J is TRBJ2-7; 7 bases align to TRBD1. The CDR3 has 14 residues. The J segment lost 0 bases and the V segment lost 6 bases, leaving 8 bases of the junction unmatched. The germline V gene has CDR1 SQVTM and CDR2 ANQGSEA. The CDR3 loop is CSVLGGEDSYEQYF. CDR3 bases: TGCAGCGTCCTAGGGGGCGAGGACTCCTACGAGCAGTACTTC.

J is TRBJ2-5 and V is TRBV28; perhaps TRBD1 as D (5 bases). The length of the CDR3 is 14 residues. The V end was cut by 7 bases, the J end by 1 base, with 13 bases between. Per the germline V gene, CDR1 is MDHEN and CDR2 is SYDVKM. In DNA, the CDR3 is TGTGCCAGCAAGAGACAGTTGACCCAAGAGACCCAGTACTTC. Its protein is CASKRQLTQETQYF.

The chain recombines TRBV28 with TRBJ1-3, with D tentatively TRBD1 (5 bases). The CDR3 is 14 amino acids. The V gene's germline CDR1 is MDHEN and CDR2 SYDVKM. The V end was cut by 6 bases, the J end by 2 bases, with 11 bases between. The chain's CDR3 is CASSRGGAGNTIYF. CDR3 DNA: TGTGCCAGCAGCCGGGGGGGGGCTGGAAACACCATATATTTT.

The V call is TRBV27, the J call TRBJ2-2, with TRBD1 identical over 9 bases. J gave up 4 bases and V 4 bases, and 7 bases lay outside the gene matches. This CDR3 comprises 16 residues. Looked up from germline, CDR1 is MNHEY and CDR2 is SMNVEV (reference sequence). CDR3 sequence reads: CASSSWTGAGTGELFF. The CDR3 DNA is TGTGCCAGCAGTTCCTGGACAGGGGCGGGCACCGGGGAGCTGTTTTTT.

The rearrangement joins TRBV29-1 to TRBJ2-7, with D uncertain. The CDR3 runs to 11 residues. The ends were cut back, 6 bases at V and 0 bases at J, with 6 bases in the middle. Germline CDR1 SQVTM, CDR2 ANQGSEA. CDR3 bases: TGCAGCGTCACAGACTCCTACGAGCAGTACTTC. The encoded protein is CSVTDSYEQYF.

This clone was counted a single time. The chain links TRBV7-3 to TRBJ2-2, with TRBD1 as a possible D gene (5 bases). The germline CDR1 and CDR2 sequences are SGHTA and FQGTGA. The ends were cut back, 5 bases at V and 0 bases at J, with 13 bases in the middle. The CDR3 length is 16 residues. CDR3 sequence reads: CASSKQGMSNTGELFF. The CDR3 nucleotides read TGTGCCAGCAGCAAGCAGGGAATGTCGAACACCGGGGAGCTGTTTTTT.

The CDR3 loop is CATSPQGGTYEQYF. The CDR3 DNA reads TGTGCCACGTCCCCCCAGGGGGGCACCTACGAGCAGTACTTC. J is TRBJ2-5 and V is TRBV6-5; a weak D match, TRBD1 (7 bases). The last part of the DNA fits TRBJ2-7 better; the J call may be wrong. The CDR3 loop spans 14 amino acids. Germline CDR1 and CDR2: MNHEY and SVGAGI.

The chain's CDR3 is CASSQYQETQYF. As DNA, the CDR3 is TGTGCCAGCAGTCAGTACCAAGAGACCCAGTACTTC. The chain is built from TRBV25-1 and TRBJ2-5; D not resolved. This CDR3 comprises 12 residues. Trimming pared 5 bases from V and 0 bases from J, leaving 4 bases between. Germline CDR1 MGHDK, CDR2 SYGVNS.